The 18 T cell receptor beta chains given below trace back to one sample, sequenced in a study of cytomegalovirus exposure and HLA in healthy donors. The PCR contained 60 Vbeta and 13 Jbeta primers. This table comes from immunoSEQ multiplex PCR, and its TCRdb copy is limited to in-frame clones, with some not included. The repertoire consists of approximately 160,000 clones, with 82% occurring once and the leading ten covering less than 1%. Sequencing was carried out using PBMCs. The receptors originated from a girl aged 2 to 10 in good health and CMV-seropositive.

The V call is TRBV28, the J call TRBJ2-2, with TRBD1 as a possible D gene (6 bases). Trimming left V 2 bases short and J 9 bases short, with 10 bases between. Germline CDR1 is MDHEN and CDR2 is SYDVKM. The length of the CDR3 is 13 residues. The chain's CDR3 is CASSLIGGRELFF. The CDR3 DNA sequence: TGTGCCAGCAGTTTAATAGGGGGAAGGGAGCTGTTTTTT.

This clone was seen once. J is TRBJ2-7 and V is TRBV6-6, with D perhaps TRBD2 (7 bases). Germline CDR1 and CDR2: MNHNY and SVGAGI (reference sequence). The CDR3 extends over 16 amino acids. Between the trimmed V and J ends, which lost 0 bases and 7 bases, there was a span of 19 bases. This chain's CDR3 is CASSYSKGGPGREQYF. Here the CDR3 DNA reads TGTGCCAGCAGTTACTCGAAGGGGGGCCCCGGGAGGGAGCAGTACTTC.

This clone was seen once. The chain couples TRBV5-4 to TRBJ2-7, with a tentative D call TRBD2 (6 bases). The germline V gene encodes CDR1 SGHNT and CDR2 YYREEE (reference sequence). Trimming removed 4 bases at V and 6 bases at J, with 23 bases between. The CDR3 totals 16 residues. As DNA, the CDR3 is TGTGCCAGCAGCCGGCCCTCGAGCGGGCGGGCTTCCGAGCAGTACTTC. Amino acid sequence: CASSRPSSGRASEQYF.

The rearrangement links TRBV19 to TRBJ2-1; 7 positions match TRBD1. The V gene's germline CDR1 is LNHDA and CDR2 SQIVND (reference sequence). This CDR3 contains 17 residues. V lost 0 bases, J lost 7 bases, and 12 bases stayed unmatched. The CDR3 loop reads CASSIDPRRGGKNEQFF. The DNA for the CDR3 is TGTGCCAGTAGTATAGATCCCCGTAGAGGGGGCAAGAATGAGCAGTTCTTC.

V gene TRBV28 combines with J gene TRBJ1-1; no clear D. Trimming left V 3 bases short and J 1 base short, with 12 bases between. The CDR3 consists of 15 residues. Germline V lookup: CDR1 MDHEN, CDR2 SYDVKM. The CDR3 loop reads CASSFLMAANTEAFF. CDR3 bases: TGTGCCAGCAGTTTCTTGATGGCGGCGAACACTGAAGCTTTCTTT.

This rearrangement joins TRBV19 to TRBJ2-7; 8 positions match TRBD2. Germline V gene sequence: CDR1 LNHDA, CDR2 SQIVND (reference sequence). Trimming took 0 bases from V and 5 from J; bases not matched to a gene: 0. The CDR3 is 13 residues long. CDR3 DNA sequence: TGTGCCAGTAGTATAGAGCGGGAGGACGAGCAGTACTTC. Translated, it gives CASSIEREDEQYF.

J is TRBJ2-1 and V is TRBV29-1; 11 nucleotides line up with TRBD2. The CDR3 runs to 15 residues. Trimming at V came to 6 bases and at J to 7 bases, leaving 11 bases not matched to a gene. Germline CDR1 and CDR2: SQVTM and ANQGSEA. In nucleotides, the CDR3 is TGCAGCGTCCTCCGACTAGCGGGGCCGAAAAATGAGCAGTTCTTC. Translating it yields CSVLRLAGPKNEQFF.

V is TRBV7-8 and J is TRBJ2-2, with D possibly matching TRBD2 (7 bases). The CDR3 consists of 17 residues. CDR1 SGHVS and CDR2 FQNEAQ come from the germline V gene. The ends were cut back, 0 bases at V and 5 bases at J, with 16 bases in the middle. The CDR3 coding sequence is TGTGCCAGCAGCTTAGCCCTCGATCGGGGGGCTACCGGGGAGCTGTTTTTT. Encoded protein: CASSLALDRGATGELFF.

The rearrangement uses TRBV6-1 and TRBJ1-4; 11 bases map to TRBD1. The CDR3 contains 15 residues. Trimming removed 2 bases from V and 8 bases from J; junction bases left unmatched: 4. CDR1 MNHNS and CDR2 SASEGT come from the germline V gene. The CDR3 nucleotides read TGTGCCAGCAGTGAAAGGGGACAGGGGGGGGAAAAACTGTTTTTT. It is translated as CASSERGQGGEKLFF.

The chain uses TRBV6-6 and TRBJ1-5; 8 bases line up with TRBD1. V was pared by 2 bases and J by 3 bases, with 6 bases of the junction left unmatched. CDR1 is MNHNY and CDR2 is SVGAGI in the germline V gene (reference sequence). The CDR3 sequence is 16 residues long. The CDR3 here is CASSYAGQEVNQPQHF. CDR3 nucleotide sequence: TGTGCCAGCAGTTACGCGGGACAGGAAGTCAATCAGCCCCAGCATTTT.

The chain has TRBV5-6 and TRBJ2-5, with 8 bases matching TRBD1. From germline, CDR1 is SGHDT and CDR2 YYEEEE. After removal of 2 bases from V and 5 bases from J, the junction contained 2 bases not matched to a gene. The CDR3 extends over 13 amino acids. This chain's CDR3 is CASSFGQGETQYF. In DNA form, the CDR3 reads TGTGCCAGCAGCTTTGGACAGGGCGAGACCCAGTACTTC.

This clone came up a few times. This chain uses TRBV6-1 with TRBJ2-1; D remains ambiguous. The germline CDR1 and CDR2 sequences are MNHNS and SASEGT. Between the trimmed V and J ends, which lost 8 bases and 8 bases, there was a span of 19 bases. The CDR3 consists of 14 residues. CDR3 bases: TGTGCCAGCGTATTTGGCAAGAGGATCGATGAGCAGTTCTTC. Its protein is CASVFGKRIDEQFF.

This chain joins TRBV1 and TRBJ2-3; the D call in the table, TRBD2, was not verified against the DNA. TRBV1 is a documented pseudogene. The CDR3 is made up of 16 amino acids. CDR3 bases: TGCACCAGCAGCCTTTGTAGCGGGAGGGGGACAGATACGCAGTATTTT. Protein sequence: CTSSLCSGRGTDTQYF.

The table lists this clone with a few counts. V is TRBV7-9 and J is TRBJ2-7, with TRBD2 identical over 14 bases. CDR3 length equals 15 residues. From germline, CDR1 is SEHNR and CDR2 FQNEAQ (reference sequence). V shed 5 bases, J shed 2 bases, and the junction held 2 bases outside the gene matches. The CDR3 region is CASSQTSGRAYEQYF. CDR3 DNA sequence: TGTGCCAGCAGCCAGACTAGCGGGAGGGCCTACGAGCAGTACTTC. Looking up the rest from reference TRBV7-9 and TRBJ2-7 gives the full variable domain: DTGVSQNPRHKITKRGQNVTFRCDPISEHNRLYWYRQTLGQGPEFLTYFQNEAQLEKSRLLSDRFSAERPKGSFSTLEIQRTEQGDSAMYLCASSQTSGRAYEQYFGPGTRLTVT.

The rearrangement links TRBV6-1 to TRBJ1-2; 7 bases align to TRBD1. V lost 1 base to trimming and J lost 8 bases; unmatched junction nucleotides: 10. The CDR3 is 15 residues long. Germline-derived CDR1 and CDR2 are MNHNS and SASEGT. This chain's CDR3 is CASSEGFRGRRGYTF. DNA for the CDR3: TGTGCCAGCAGTGAAGGGTTTAGGGGGCGCAGGGGCTACACCTTC.

V is TRBV28 and J is TRBJ1-5; 12 bases are a match to TRBD1. This CDR3 has 17 residues. Germline lookup yields CDR1 MDHEN and CDR2 SYDVKM. The J segment lost 11 bases and the V segment lost 3 bases, leaving 14 bases of the junction unmatched. The CDR3 region has the DNA TGTGCCAGCAGTTTTCCCCGGGACAGGGGGCTTCGGGAGTCCCAGCATTTT. Protein product: CASSFPRDRGLRESQHF.

The genes are TRBV2 and TRBJ2-5; 9 bases are a match to TRBD1. V gave up 7 bases and J gave up 6 bases; unmatched junction bases: 9. The CDR3 is 14 amino acids. Germline V lookup: CDR1 SNHLY, CDR2 FYNNEI. CDR3 amino acids: CASNPGQGLKTQYF. The CDR3 DNA sequence: TGTGCCAGCAACCCGGGACAGGGTTTAAAGACCCAGTACTTC.

The chain's CDR3 is CASRRGQGTGANVLTF. The CDR3, as DNA: TGCGCCAGCAGAAGGGGACAGGGTACAGGGGCCAACGTCCTGACTTTC. V gene TRBV10-2 combines with J gene TRBJ2-6; 9 positions match TRBD1. Germline CDR1 WSHSY, CDR2 SAAADI. The CDR3 is made up of 16 amino acids. J lost 4 bases, V lost 6 bases, and 7 bases had no gene match.